The clone carrying this T cell receptor beta chain occurred a few times. Its antigen is undetermined. The data were taken from a study of beta chain features in type 1 diabetes. Study outcomes and limitations: Junctions at VDJ sites from type 1 diabetes patients had fewer insertions and more deletions.

Reverse transcription of all isolated RNA meant that expressed TCRB transcripts were sequenced. Generated by immunoSEQ multiplex PCR, the TCRdb table keeps only in-frame clones and is missing some. This repertoire shows about 210,000 clones, about a tenth found once; its top ten account for 1% to 1.5%. The authors sorted CD4+ naive, central memory, regulatory and stem cell-like memory cells via CD45RO/CCR7/CD25/CD127/CD95/CD27. The CDR3 covers 14 residues. CDR1 and CDR2 from the germline V gene are SGHRS and YFSETQ. Trimming stripped 4 bases from V and 2 bases from J, with 11 bases between. The V call is TRBV5-1, the J call TRBJ2-3, with D perhaps matching TRBD2 (6 bases). The sequence derives from a man younger than 35 in good health. The material sequenced was central memory CD4+ T cells from blood. The CDR3 is CASSRDWNTDTQYF. CDR3 nucleotide sequence: TGCGCCAGCAGCCGGGACTGGAACACAGATACGCAGTATTTT.